The T cell receptor beta chain under discussion was sequenced for a study of blood T cell repertoires in COVID-19. Sequencing was performed with immunoSEQ multiplex PCR; in TCRdb, only in-frame clones are kept and a portion is missing. There are 80,000 to 130,000 clones in the sample; roughly 92% occur only once, and around 6% lies in the top ten. The CDR3 covers 12 residues. Germline CDR1 SGHDT, CDR2 YYEEEE. The V gene end was trimmed by 2 bases and the J gene end by 8 bases; junction bases not matched to a gene: 1. Source material: peripheral blood. The V call is TRBV5-6, the J call TRBJ1-2, with 9 bases that match TRBD1. The sequence was obtained from a man in his 70s with acute or convalescent COVID-19. The CDR3 nucleotides read TGTGCCAGCAGCTTTGGGACAGGGGGCTACACCTTC. Encoded protein: CASSFGTGGYTF.